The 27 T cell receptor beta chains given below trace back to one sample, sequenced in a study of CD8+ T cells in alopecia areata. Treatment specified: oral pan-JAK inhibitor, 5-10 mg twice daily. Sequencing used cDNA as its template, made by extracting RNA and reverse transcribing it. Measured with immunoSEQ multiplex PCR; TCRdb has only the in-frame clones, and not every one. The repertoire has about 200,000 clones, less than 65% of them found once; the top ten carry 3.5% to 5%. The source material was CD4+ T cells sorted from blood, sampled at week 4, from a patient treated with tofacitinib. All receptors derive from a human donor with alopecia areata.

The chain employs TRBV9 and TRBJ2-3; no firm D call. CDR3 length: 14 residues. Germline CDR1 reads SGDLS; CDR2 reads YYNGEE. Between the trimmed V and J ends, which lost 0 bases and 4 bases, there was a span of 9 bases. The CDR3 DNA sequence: TGTGCCAGCAGCGTAGCAGTGGTGGCAGATACGCAGTATTTT. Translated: CASSVAVVADTQYF.

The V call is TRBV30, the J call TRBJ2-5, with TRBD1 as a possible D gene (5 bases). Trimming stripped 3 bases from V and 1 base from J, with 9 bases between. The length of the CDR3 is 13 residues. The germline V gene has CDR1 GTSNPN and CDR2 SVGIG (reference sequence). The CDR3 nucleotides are TGTGCCTGGAGCGAGACAGTCCAAGAGACCCAGTACTTC. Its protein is CAWSETVQETQYF.

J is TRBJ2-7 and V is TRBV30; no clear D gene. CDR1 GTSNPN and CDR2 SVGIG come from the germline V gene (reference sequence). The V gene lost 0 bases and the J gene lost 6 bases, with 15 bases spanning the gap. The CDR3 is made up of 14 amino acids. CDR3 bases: TGTGCCTGGAGTGTGGTTGGGGTTTCACGCGAGCAGTACTTC. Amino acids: CAWSVVGVSREQYF.

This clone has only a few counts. This CDR3 is CASSVGDREADTQYF. CDR3 nucleotides: TGTGCCAGCAGCGTGGGGGACAGGGAAGCAGATACGCAGTATTTT. This chain joins TRBV7-2 and TRBJ2-3; 9 bases are a match to TRBD1. The CDR3 runs 15 residues. With V trimmed by 5 bases and J by 4 bases, 7 bases remained unmatched. From germline, CDR1 is SGHTA and CDR2 FQGNSA.

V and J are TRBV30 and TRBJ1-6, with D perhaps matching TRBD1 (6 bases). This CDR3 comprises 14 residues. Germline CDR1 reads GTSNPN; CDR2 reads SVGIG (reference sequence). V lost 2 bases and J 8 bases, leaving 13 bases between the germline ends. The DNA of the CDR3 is TGTGCCTGGAGTAGACAGGATTTTTATTCACCCCTCCACTTT. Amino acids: CAWSRQDFYSPLHF.

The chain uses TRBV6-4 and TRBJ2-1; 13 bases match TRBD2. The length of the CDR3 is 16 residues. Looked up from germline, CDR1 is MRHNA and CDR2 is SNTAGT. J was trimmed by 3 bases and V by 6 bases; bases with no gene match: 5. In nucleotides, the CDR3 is TGTGCCAGCAGCGGACTAGCGGGGGCTCTCTACAATGAGCAGTTCTTC. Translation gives CASSGLAGALYNEQFF.

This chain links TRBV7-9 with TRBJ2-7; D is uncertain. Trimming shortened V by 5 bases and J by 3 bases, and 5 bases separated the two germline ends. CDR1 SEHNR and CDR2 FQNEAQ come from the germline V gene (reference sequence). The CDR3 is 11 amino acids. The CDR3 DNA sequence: TGTGCCAGCAGCGCAGTCTACGAGCAGTACTTC. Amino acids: CASSAVYEQYF.

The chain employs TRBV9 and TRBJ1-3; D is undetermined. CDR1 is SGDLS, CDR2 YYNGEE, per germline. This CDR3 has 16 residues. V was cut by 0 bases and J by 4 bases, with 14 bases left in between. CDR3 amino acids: CASSVDPLGRGNTIYF. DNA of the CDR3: TGTGCCAGCAGCGTAGATCCTCTGGGCAGAGGAAACACCATATATTTT.

The CDR3 is CSVVRASSEKLFF. As DNA, the CDR3 is TGCAGCGTTGTAAGGGCCTCAAGTGAAAAACTGTTTTTT. J is TRBJ1-4 and V is TRBV29-1; D is unclear. Germline V lookup: CDR1 SQVTM, CDR2 ANQGSEA. The CDR3 is 13 residues long. V dropped 4 bases and J dropped 7 bases, with 13 bases sitting between them.

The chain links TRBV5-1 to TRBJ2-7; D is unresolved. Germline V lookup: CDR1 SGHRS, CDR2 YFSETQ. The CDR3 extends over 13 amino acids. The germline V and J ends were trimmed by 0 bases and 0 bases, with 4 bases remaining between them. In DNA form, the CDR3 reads TGCGCCAGCAGCTTGGCACGCTCCTACGAGCAGTACTTC. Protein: CASSLARSYEQYF.

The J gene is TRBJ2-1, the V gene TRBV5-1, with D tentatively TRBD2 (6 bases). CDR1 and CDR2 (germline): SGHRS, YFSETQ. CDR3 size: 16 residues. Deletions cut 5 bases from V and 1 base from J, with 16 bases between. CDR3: CASRYSPAGSYNEQFF. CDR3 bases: TGCGCCAGCAGGTACAGCCCTGCGGGATCCTACAATGAGCAGTTCTTC.

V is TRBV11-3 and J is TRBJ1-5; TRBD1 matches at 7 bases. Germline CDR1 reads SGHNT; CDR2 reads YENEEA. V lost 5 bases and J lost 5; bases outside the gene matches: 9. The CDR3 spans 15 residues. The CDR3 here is CASSTTGPRDQPQHF. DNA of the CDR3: TGTGCCAGCAGCACGACAGGGCCTCGAGATCAGCCCCAGCATTTT.

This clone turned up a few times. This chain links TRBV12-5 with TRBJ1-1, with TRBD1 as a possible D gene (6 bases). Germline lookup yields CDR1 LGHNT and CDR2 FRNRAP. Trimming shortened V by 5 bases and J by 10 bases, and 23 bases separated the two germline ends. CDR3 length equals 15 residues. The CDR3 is CASGQSTGQTVVAFF. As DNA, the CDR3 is TGTGCTAGTGGTCAATCCACGGGACAAACCGTTGTAGCTTTCTTT.

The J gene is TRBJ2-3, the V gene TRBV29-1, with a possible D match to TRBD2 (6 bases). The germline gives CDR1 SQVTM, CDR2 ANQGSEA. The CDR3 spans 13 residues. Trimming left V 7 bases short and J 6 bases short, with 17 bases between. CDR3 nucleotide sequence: TGCAGCGCTGGCGGGGCACATCTGGATACGCAGTATTTT. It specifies CSAGGAHLDTQYF.

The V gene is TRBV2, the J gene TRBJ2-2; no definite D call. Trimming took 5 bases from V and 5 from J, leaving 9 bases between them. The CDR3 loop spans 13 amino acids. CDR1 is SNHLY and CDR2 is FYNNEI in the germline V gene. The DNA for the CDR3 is TGTGCCAGCAGTCTACAGAGTACCGGGGAGCTGTTTTTT. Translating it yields CASSLQSTGELFF. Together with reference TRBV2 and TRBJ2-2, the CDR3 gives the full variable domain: EPEVTQTPSHQVTQMGQEVILRCVPISNHLYFYWYRQILGQKVEFLVSFYNNEISEKSEIFDDQFSVERPDGSNFTLKIRSTKLEDSAMYFCASSLQSTGELFFGEGSRLTVL.

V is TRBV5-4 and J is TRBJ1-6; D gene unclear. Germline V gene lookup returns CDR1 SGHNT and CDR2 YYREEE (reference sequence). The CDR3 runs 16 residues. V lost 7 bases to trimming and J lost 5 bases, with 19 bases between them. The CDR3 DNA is TGTGCCAGCTTCCCGGGGAAGGTTGCCCATAATTCACCCCTCCACTTT. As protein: CASFPGKVAHNSPLHF.

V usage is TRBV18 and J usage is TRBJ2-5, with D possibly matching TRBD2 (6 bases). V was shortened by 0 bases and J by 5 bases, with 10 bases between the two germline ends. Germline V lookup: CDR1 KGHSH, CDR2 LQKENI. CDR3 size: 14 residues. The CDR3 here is CASSPPSGRETQYF. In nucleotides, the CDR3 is TGTGCCAGCTCACCACCGTCAGGGAGGGAGACCCAGTACTTC.

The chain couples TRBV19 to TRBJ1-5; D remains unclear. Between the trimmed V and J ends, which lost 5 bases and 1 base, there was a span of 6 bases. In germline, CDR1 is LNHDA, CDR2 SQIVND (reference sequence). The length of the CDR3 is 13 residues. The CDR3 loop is CASSLSSNQPQHF. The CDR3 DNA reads TGTGCCAGTAGTTTATCGAGCAATCAGCCCCAGCATTTT. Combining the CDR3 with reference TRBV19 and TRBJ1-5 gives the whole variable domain DGGITQSPKYLFRKEGQNVTLSCEQNLNHDAMYWYRQDPGQGLRLIYYSQIVNDFQKGDIAEGYSVSREKKESFPLTVTSAQKNPTAFYLCASSLSSNQPQHFGDGTRLSIL.

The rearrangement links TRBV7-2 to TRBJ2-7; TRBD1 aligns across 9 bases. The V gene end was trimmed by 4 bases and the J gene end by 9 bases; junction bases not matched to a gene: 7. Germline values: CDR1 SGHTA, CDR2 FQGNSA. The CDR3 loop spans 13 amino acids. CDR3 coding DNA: TGTGCCAGCAGCTCCGGGACAGGGATCGGGCAGTACTTC. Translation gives CASSSGTGIGQYF.

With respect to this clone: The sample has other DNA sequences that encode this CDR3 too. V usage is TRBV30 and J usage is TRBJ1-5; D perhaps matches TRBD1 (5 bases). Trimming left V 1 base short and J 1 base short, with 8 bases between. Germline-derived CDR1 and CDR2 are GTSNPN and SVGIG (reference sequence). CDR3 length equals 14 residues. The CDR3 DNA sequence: TGTGCCTGGAGTGGGGGGATAAGCAATCAGCCCCAGCATTTT. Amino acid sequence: CAWSGGISNQPQHF.

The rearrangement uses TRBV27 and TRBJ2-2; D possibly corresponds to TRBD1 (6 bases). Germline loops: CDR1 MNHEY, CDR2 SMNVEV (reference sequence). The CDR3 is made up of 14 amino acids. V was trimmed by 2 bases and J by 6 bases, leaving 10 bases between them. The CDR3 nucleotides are TGTGCCAGCAGTTTAGTGGGGGCGTCCGGGGAGCTGTTTTTT. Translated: CASSLVGASGELFF.

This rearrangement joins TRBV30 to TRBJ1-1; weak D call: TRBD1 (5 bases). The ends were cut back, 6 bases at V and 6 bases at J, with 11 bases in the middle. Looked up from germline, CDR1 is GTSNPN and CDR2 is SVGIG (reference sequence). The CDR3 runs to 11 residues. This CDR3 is CACGGWAEAFF. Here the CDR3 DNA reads TGTGCCTGTGGGGGTTGGGCTGAAGCTTTCTTT.

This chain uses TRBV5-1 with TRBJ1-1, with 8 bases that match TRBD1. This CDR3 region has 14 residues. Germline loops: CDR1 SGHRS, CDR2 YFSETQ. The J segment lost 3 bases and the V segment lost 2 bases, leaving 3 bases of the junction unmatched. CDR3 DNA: TGCGCCAGCAGCTTCCAGGGGGCGGACACTGAAGCTTTCTTT. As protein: CASSFQGADTEAFF.

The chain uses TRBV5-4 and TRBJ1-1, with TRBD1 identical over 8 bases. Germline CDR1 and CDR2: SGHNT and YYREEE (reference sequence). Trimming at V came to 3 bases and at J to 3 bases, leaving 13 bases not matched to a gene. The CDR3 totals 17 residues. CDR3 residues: CASSSDRVYVKDTEAFF. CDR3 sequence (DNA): TGTGCCAGCAGCTCGGACAGGGTTTATGTAAAAGACACTGAAGCTTTCTTT.

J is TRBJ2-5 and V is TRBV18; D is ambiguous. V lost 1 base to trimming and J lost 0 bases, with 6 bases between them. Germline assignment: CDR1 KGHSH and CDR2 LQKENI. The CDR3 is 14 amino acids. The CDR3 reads CASSPRADQETQYF. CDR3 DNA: TGTGCCAGCTCACCACGGGCGGACCAAGAGACCCAGTACTTC.

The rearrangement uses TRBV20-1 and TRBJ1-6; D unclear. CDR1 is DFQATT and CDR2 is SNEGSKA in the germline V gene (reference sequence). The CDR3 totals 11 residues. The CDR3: CSADGELPLHF. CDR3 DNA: TGCAGCGCGGACGGAGAGTTACCCCTCCACTTT.

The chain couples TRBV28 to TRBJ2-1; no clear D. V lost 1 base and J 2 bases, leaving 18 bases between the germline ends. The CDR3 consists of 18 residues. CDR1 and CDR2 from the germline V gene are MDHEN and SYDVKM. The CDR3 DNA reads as TGTGCCAGCAGTTTATTTCAGAAAAGCGAGCGAGCCTACAATGAGCAGTTCTTC. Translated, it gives CASSLFQKSERAYNEQFF.